These 21 T cell receptor beta chains were sequenced from one sample in a study of post-analysis software for immune sequencing data. Overall study findings and caveats: In patients, TRBV5-6, TRBV5-1 and TRBV20-1 belonged to five TRBV segments found more frequently than in controls.

Their specific antigens are unknown. The authors incorporated unique molecular identifiers into the TCR beta cDNA libraries. In TCRdb, the PCR reads were re-called with MiXCR into one record per CDR3 protein. This sample has fewer than 900,000 distinct CDR3 sequences, with around 42% found just once. The material sequenced was blood. Receptors originate from a girl between 5 and 17 years old with multiple sclerosis.

This clonotype has only a few counts. This sequence joins TRBV7-2 and TRBJ2-1; 7 bases map to TRBD1. V shed 10 bases, J shed 2 bases, and the junction held 8 bases outside the gene matches. The germline gives CDR1 SGHTA, CDR2 FQGNSA. The CDR3 extends over 14 amino acids. The CDR3 is CANQTGAAYNEQFF. In nucleotides, the CDR3 is TGTGCCAACCAAACAGGGGCTGCCTACAATGAGCAGTTCTTC.

This clonotype was seen just once. The chain joins TRBV12-3 or TRBV12-4 to TRBJ2-7; no definite D call. V was trimmed by 6 bases and J by 7 bases, leaving 10 bases between them. This CDR3 comprises 11 residues. The CDR3 DNA reads as TGTGCCAGCAGCCACCTCAATGAGCAGTACTTC. Its protein is CASSHLNEQYF.

The chain employs TRBV20-1 and TRBJ2-5; 13 nucleotides match TRBD2. Germline assignment: CDR1 DFQATT and CDR2 SNEGSKA (reference sequence). The junction had 8 bases not matched to a gene; V was cut back by 2 bases and J by 2 bases. The CDR3 loop spans 17 amino acids. The CDR3 loop is CSARKGTSGKGQETQYF. In DNA, the CDR3 is TGCAGTGCTAGAAAAGGGACTAGCGGGAAGGGGCAAGAGACCCAGTACTTC.

This clonotype came up a few times. This chain connects TRBV12-3 or TRBV12-4 to TRBJ2-7; TRBD2 matches 7 bases. The CDR3 runs to 17 residues. After removal of 1 base from V and 3 bases from J, the junction contained 12 bases not matched to a gene. The CDR3 region has the DNA TGTGCCAGCAGTTTAGGGGAGGGACTAAGTAGGGACTACGAGCAGTACTTC. Its protein is CASSLGEGLSRDYEQYF.

V usage is TRBV7-9 and J usage is TRBJ2-5, with 7 bases aligning to TRBD1. CDR1 and CDR2 (germline): SEHNR, FQNEAQ (reference sequence). The CDR3 runs to 14 residues. J lost 5 bases, V lost 8 bases, and 11 bases had no gene match. CDR3 DNA sequence: TGTGCCAGCCATTCACCAGGGGGTTTGGAGACCCAGTACTTC. Protein: CASHSPGGLETQYF. Full variable domain (outside the CDR3, taken from reference TRBV7-9 and TRBJ2-5): DTGVSQNPRHKITKRGQNVTFRCDPISEHNRLYWYRQTLGQGPEFLTYFQNEAQLEKSRLLSDRFSAERPKGSFSTLEIQRTEQGDSAMYLCASHSPGGLETQYFGPGTRLLVL.

The chain links TRBV29-1 to TRBJ2-5; 9 nucleotides align to TRBD1. This CDR3 has 15 amino acids. Trimming removed 3 bases from V and 4 bases from J; junction bases left unmatched: 9. From germline, CDR1 is SQVTM and CDR2 ANQGSEA. The CDR3 here is CSVDRTGDYTETQYF. Here the CDR3 DNA reads TGCAGCGTTGATAGGACAGGGGATTATACAGAGACCCAGTACTTC. Together with reference TRBV29-1 and TRBJ2-5, the CDR3 gives the full variable domain: SAVISQKPSRDICQRGTSLTIQCQVDSQVTMMFWYRQQPGQSLTLIATANQGSEATYESGFVIDKFPISRPNLTFSTLTVSNMSPEDSSIYLCSVDRTGDYTETQYFGPGTRLLVL.

The chain couples TRBV25-1 to TRBJ2-7, with D possibly matching TRBD1 (5 bases). V lost 5 bases, J lost 0 bases, and 14 bases lay in between. The CDR3 spans 15 residues. The V gene's germline CDR1 is MGHDK and CDR2 SYGVNS. CDR3: CASSPYRTSSYEQYF. The CDR3 coding sequence is TGTGCCAGCAGTCCGTACAGGACCAGCTCCTACGAGCAGTACTTC.

The genes are TRBV7-6 and TRBJ2-7, with a tentative D call TRBD2 (6 bases). This CDR3 is built from 16 residues. V was shortened by 2 bases and J by 3 bases, with 17 bases between the two germline ends. CDR1 is SGHVS, CDR2 FNYEAQ, per germline. The CDR3 protein is CASSLKDVGSGYEQYF. The CDR3 region has the DNA TGTGCCAGCAGCTTAAAGGATGTGGGTAGCGGCTACGAGCAGTACTTC.

This clonotype showed up many times. The V call is TRBV10-3, the J call TRBJ2-5; D call uncertain. The germline V gene encodes CDR1 ENHRY and CDR2 SYGVKD. Deletions cut 2 bases from V and 3 bases from J, with 7 bases between. The CDR3 totals 13 residues. The CDR3 loop is CAISEARKETQYF. The CDR3 DNA reads as TGTGCCATCAGTGAGGCTAGGAAAGAGACCCAGTACTTC.

This clonotype was seen ten or more times. The chain uses TRBV7-2 and TRBJ2-4, with TRBD2 identical over 10 bases. V was clipped by 5 bases and J by 7 bases; unmatched bases: 5. The CDR3 length is 14 residues. Germline V gives CDR1 SGHTA, CDR2 FQGNSA. The CDR3 region has the DNA TGTGCCAGCAGCCGTGGACTAGCGGAGAACATTCAGTACTTC. This sequence encodes CASSRGLAENIQYF.

V usage is TRBV9 and J usage is TRBJ2-3, with D unclear. From germline, CDR1 is SGDLS and CDR2 YYNGEE. V was trimmed by 3 bases and J by 0 bases, leaving 8 bases between them. This CDR3 has 14 amino acids. Here the CDR3 reads CASSDEGSTDTQYF. The CDR3 region has the DNA TGTGCCAGCAGCGATGAAGGTAGCACAGATACGCAGTATTTT.

This clonotype appeared a few times. This chain joins TRBV6-5 and TRBJ2-5, with D possibly being TRBD1 (5 bases). Germline CDR1 is MNHEY and CDR2 is SVGAGI. CDR3 length: 17 amino acids. The ends were cut back, 6 bases at V and 0 bases at J, with 20 bases in the middle. The CDR3 spells CASRSPERQTHQETQYF. CDR3 DNA: TGTGCCAGCAGGTCACCCGAGAGACAGACACACCAAGAGACCCAGTACTTC.

This clonotype was detected only a few times. The rearrangement uses TRBV7-6 and TRBJ1-2, with TRBD1 matching 12 bases. The CDR3 has 16 amino acids. After removal of 3 bases from V and 2 bases from J, the junction contained 4 bases not matched to a gene. Germline V lookup: CDR1 SGHVS, CDR2 FNYEAQ. CDR3 sequence (DNA): TGTGCCAGCAGCTTGGGACAGGGGGCAAACAACTATGGCTACACCTTC. Its protein is CASSLGQGANNYGYTF.

Concerning this clonotype: The junction differs from germline at one of its ends, possibly a read error. The rearrangement uses TRBV2 and TRBJ2-1; D unresolved. Germline assignment: CDR1 SNHLY and CDR2 FYNNEI. The CDR3 covers 13 residues. CDR3 loop: CSSTLLSYNKQFF. Written as DNA, the CDR3 is TGTTCCTCGACTCTCCTCTCCTACAATAAGCAGTTCTTC.

The V gene is TRBV4-3, the J gene TRBJ2-5, with 12 bases that match TRBD2. The tail of the sequence fits TRBJ2-7 better, so the J call may be wrong. This CDR3 contains 16 residues. Germline V gene data show CDR1 as LGHNA and CDR2 as YSLEER. CDR3 sequence: CASSQDLLAGGYEQYF. The CDR3 region has the DNA TGCGCCAGCAGCCAAGATCTACTAGCGGGAGGATACGAGCAGTACTTC.

This CDR3 reads CASKWATTGPQHF. For the CDR3, the DNA is TGTGCCAGCAAATGGGCGACTACGGGGCCCCAGCATTTT. The chain links TRBV28 to TRBJ1-5, with D unresolved. The germline V and J ends were trimmed by 7 bases and 9 bases, with 16 bases remaining between them. Germline CDR1 is MDHEN and CDR2 is SYDVKM. The CDR3 covers 13 residues.

The chain has TRBV12-3 or TRBV12-4 and TRBJ1-2; unclear D gene. V lost 6 bases, J lost 6 bases, and 14 bases lay in between. The CDR3 loop spans 13 amino acids. CDR3 sequence reads: CASSIRARHGYTF. In nucleotides, the CDR3 is TGTGCCAGCAGCATCCGGGCGCGACATGGCTACACCTTC.

This chain links TRBV4-3 with TRBJ2-7; D is possibly TRBD1 or TRBD2 (5 bases each). This CDR3 spans 13 amino acids. Per germline, CDR1 LGHNA and CDR2 YSLEER. Trimming pared 4 bases from V and 2 bases from J, leaving 9 bases between. The CDR3 DNA reads as TGCGCCAGCAGCCGGGGACCGACCTACGAGCAGTACTTC. It specifies CASSRGPTYEQYF.

The chain couples TRBV30 to TRBJ2-1; TRBD2 might be the D (5 bases). Germline loops: CDR1 GTSNPN, CDR2 SVGIG (reference sequence). The CDR3 extends over 12 amino acids. The ends were cut back, 8 bases at V and 0 bases at J, with 8 bases in the middle. CDR3 loop: CAREFSYNEQFF. The CDR3 DNA follows: TGTGCCCGGGAATTCTCCTACAATGAGCAGTTCTTC.

CDR3 loop: CASSLGGRISTGELFF. The CDR3 DNA reads TGTGCCAGCAGCCTTGGGGGACGAATTTCCACCGGGGAGCTGTTTTTT. The gene calls are TRBV5-6 and TRBJ2-2; D is perhaps TRBD1 or TRBD2 (5 bases each). CDR3 length equals 16 residues. Trimming cost V 4 bases and J 4 bases, with 17 bases left between them. Per germline, CDR1 SGHDT and CDR2 YYEEEE.

The chain joins TRBV7-9 to TRBJ2-1, with TRBD2 matching over 8 bases. The V segment lost 4 bases and the J segment 7 bases; nucleotides outside the gene matches: 9. The CDR3 is 15 amino acids. Germline assignment: CDR1 SEHNR and CDR2 FQNEAQ (reference sequence). CDR3 protein: CASSSPAGVSNEQFF. Here the CDR3 DNA reads TGTGCCAGCAGCTCCCCAGCGGGAGTCTCGAATGAGCAGTTCTTC.